The clone carrying this T cell receptor (beta chain) was seen ten or more times. Trimming took 4 bases from V and 3 from J, leaving 14 bases between them. The germline V gene has CDR1 MGHRA and CDR2 YSYEKL. The CDR3 runs to 15 residues. The record originates from a study of T cells after yellow fever vaccination. UMIs and a universal primer site were added when TCR cDNA was made by 5'RACE template switching. From the 5' RACE reads, TCRdb called clonotypes with MiXCR, one entry per CDR3 protein. The sample lists about 300,000 distinct CDR3 sequences, under 9% seen once, with about 3.7% in the top ten. The chain recombines TRBV4-1 with TRBJ2-3, with D perhaps given as TRBD1 or TRBD2 (5 bases each). The sample here was CD4+ T cells sorted from PBMCs, taken 5 days after the yellow fever booster vaccination. The source of this sequence is a man between 18 and 35 years old who received the YFV17D yellow fever vaccine. For the CDR3, the DNA is TGCGCCAGCAGCCCTGGGACGGTCACGACAGATACGCAGTATTTT. It is translated as CASSPGTVTTDTQYF.